The 15 T cell receptor beta chains below all came from one sample that was sequenced in a study of CD8+ T cells in alopecia areata. RNA, once extracted, was reverse transcribed into cDNA for use as the sequencing template. Produced via immunoSEQ multiplex PCR; TCRdb's table is partial and in-frame only. The sample shows 120,000 or so clones, 40% to 55% of them seen only once. The sample comprised NKG2D-low CD8+ T cells sorted from blood. The source of these receptors is a human donor with alopecia areata.

In its sample, this clone was seen a few times. The genes are TRBV28 and TRBJ2-7, with D perhaps given as TRBD1 or TRBD2 (5 bases each). The CDR3 is 14 residues long. Trimming removed 6 bases from V and 2 bases from J, with 14 bases in between. Looked up from germline, CDR1 is MDHEN and CDR2 is SYDVKM. The CDR3 loop is CASRGAGTTYEQYF. CDR3 sequence (DNA): TGTGCCAGCAGGGGAGCCGGGACCACCTACGAGCAGTACTTC.

In this sample, this clone turned up a few times. The genes are TRBV29-1 and TRBJ2-2; no clear D. Germline V CDR1 and CDR2: SQVTM, ANQGSEA. Deletions cut 0 bases from V and 6 bases from J, with 5 bases between. This CDR3 is built from 12 residues. The CDR3 spells CSVEDFSGELFF. In nucleotides, the CDR3 is TGCAGCGTTGAAGATTTTTCCGGGGAGCTGTTTTTT.

A remark on this clone: At one of its ends the junction is not consistent with the germline gene, which may arise from a read error. J is TRBJ1-5 and V is TRBV20-1, with 8 bases aligning to TRBD1. The CDR3 loop spans 11 amino acids. CDR1 DFQATT and CDR2 SNEGSKA come from the germline V gene (reference sequence). The CDR3 reads CSARGGQGVSF. Here the CDR3 DNA reads TGCAGTGCTAGGGGAGGACAGGGCGTGTCCTTT.

The V and J genes are TRBV6-5 and TRBJ2-5; the match to TRBD1 covers 7 bases. Per the germline V gene, CDR1 is MNHEY and CDR2 is SVGAGI. This CDR3 spans 16 amino acids. Trimming removed 2 bases from V and 4 bases from J; junction bases left unmatched: 10. DNA of the CDR3: TGTGCCAGCAGTTACAGCGTGGGGACAGTGCGAGAGACCCAGTACTTC. Its protein is CASSYSVGTVRETQYF.

The CDR3 DNA reads TGTGCCAGCAAGGTGGGAGCAGGGGGATCCTACGAGCAGTACTTC. Translation: CASKVGAGGSYEQYF. V gene TRBV6-5 combines with J gene TRBJ2-7, with TRBD1 matching 7 bases. The germline gives CDR1 MNHEY, CDR2 SVGAGI. This CDR3 region has 15 residues. The ends lost 7 bases at V and 1 base at J; junction bases unmatched: 10.

This clone was seen a few times. The V gene is TRBV29-1, the J gene TRBJ2-1; possible D gene TRBD2, 5 bases. The CDR3 runs to 13 residues. V was shortened by 8 bases and J by 5 bases, with 16 bases between the two germline ends. Germline V gene sequence: CDR1 SQVTM, CDR2 ANQGSEA. The CDR3 DNA reads as TGCAGCCGCCTCGGAGGAGAAGACAATGAGCAGTTCTTC. Amino acids: CSRLGGEDNEQFF.

This sequence joins TRBV29-1 and TRBJ1-5, with 8 bases identical to TRBD1. The ends lost 4 bases at V and 6 bases at J; junction bases unmatched: 2. The CDR3 extends over 12 amino acids. CDR1 is SQVTM and CDR2 is ANQGSEA in the germline V gene. The CDR3 nucleotides read TGCAGCGTTGCAGGGGGCGGTCAGCCCCAGCATTTT. It encodes CSVAGGGQPQHF. The full variable domain, in which reference TRBV29-1 and TRBJ1-5 provide the parts outside the CDR3, is SAVISQKPSRDICQRGTSLTIQCQVDSQVTMMFWYRQQPGQSLTLIATANQGSEATYESGFVIDKFPISRPNLTFSTLTVSNMSPEDSSIYLCSVAGGGQPQHFGDGTRLSIL.

This clone has only a few counts. This chain uses TRBV7-9 with TRBJ1-2, with D unresolved. The V gene's germline CDR1 is SEHNR and CDR2 FQNEAQ (reference sequence). The CDR3 has 11 amino acids. The V end was cut by 3 bases, the J end by 10 bases, with 9 bases between. DNA of the CDR3: TGTGCCAGCAGCTTTGCCGCTGACTACACCTTC. Residues: CASSFAADYTF.

This sequence joins TRBV30 and TRBJ2-1; D unresolved. V dropped 2 bases and J dropped 6 bases, with 8 bases sitting between them. The CDR3 runs to 12 residues. Looked up from germline, CDR1 is GTSNPN and CDR2 is SVGIG (reference sequence). The DNA of the CDR3 is TGTGCCTGGAGTCCTGCCCTCAATGAGCAGTTCTTC. Its translation: CAWSPALNEQFF.

This clone showed up just a few times. This sequence joins TRBV23-1 and TRBJ2-5; 15 bases agree with TRBD2. TRBV23-1 is identified as an open reading frame with a role that is uncertain. This CDR3 is built from 18 residues. V gave up 4 bases and J gave up 0 bases; unmatched junction bases: 6. CDR3 region: CASSLPRTSGRDQETQYF. In nucleotides, the CDR3 is TGCGCCAGCAGTCTACCTAGGACTAGCGGGAGGGACCAAGAGACCCAGTACTTC.

This sequence joins TRBV6-5 and TRBJ2-7; the D call may be TRBD1 or TRBD2 (6 bases each). CDR1 is MNHEY, CDR2 SVGAGI, per germline. Between the trimmed V and J ends, which lost 1 base and 3 bases, there was a span of 16 bases. This CDR3 comprises 16 residues. The CDR3 here is CASSYYRDGGYYEQYF. CDR3 nucleotide sequence: TGTGCCAGCAGTTACTACCGGGACGGGGGCTACTACGAGCAGTACTTC.

The V and J genes are TRBV5-6 and TRBJ2-7, with D perhaps TRBD1 (6 bases). Trimming removed 4 bases from V and 2 bases from J, with 13 bases in between. CDR3 length: 14 amino acids. Germline CDR1 reads SGHDT; CDR2 reads YYEEEE. For the CDR3, the DNA is TGTGCCAGCAGCCGCCAGGGGCCAGCCTACGAGCAGTACTTC. Its translation: CASSRQGPAYEQYF.

This clone was recorded a few times. The chain's CDR3 is CAWSAPSAWQYF. CDR3 bases: TGTGCCTGGAGCGCTCCCTCAGCGTGGCAGTACTTC. The V call is TRBV30, the J call TRBJ2-7; D call uncertain. V was pared by 3 bases and J by 9 bases, with 15 bases between. Germline loops: CDR1 GTSNPN, CDR2 SVGIG (reference sequence). This CDR3 spans 12 amino acids.

This rearrangement joins TRBV7-9 to TRBJ2-3; D is perhaps TRBD1 (6 bases). The germline V and J ends were trimmed by 5 bases and 2 bases, with 11 bases remaining between them. CDR3 size: 14 residues. Germline V CDR1 and CDR2: SEHNR, FQNEAQ (reference sequence). CDR3 in amino acids: CASSRQEPTDTQYF. The CDR3 DNA is TGTGCCAGCAGCCGACAGGAACCCACAGATACGCAGTATTTT. Full variable domain (rest looked up from reference TRBV7-9 and TRBJ2-3): DTGVSQNPRHKITKRGQNVTFRCDPISEHNRLYWYRQTLGQGPEFLTYFQNEAQLEKSRLLSDRFSAERPKGSFSTLEIQRTEQGDSAMYLCASSRQEPTDTQYFGPGTRLTVL.

This chain uses TRBV29-1 with TRBJ2-7; D ambiguous. This CDR3 contains 14 residues. Trimming took off 3 bases at V and 6 bases at J, with 18 bases between the two ends. In germline, CDR1 is SQVTM, CDR2 ANQGSEA. The CDR3 is CSVEMGGVPGEQYF. CDR3 in DNA: TGCAGCGTTGAGATGGGTGGAGTTCCGGGCGAGCAGTACTTC.